Shown below are 9 T cell receptor beta chains from a single sample sequenced in a study of cytomegalovirus exposure and HLA in healthy donors. The PCR contained 60 Vbeta and 13 Jbeta primers. Sequenced by immunoSEQ multiplex PCR; TCRdb stores in-frame clones only, minus some. In the table there are about 98,000 clones, roughly 76% of which are singletons. Sequences were obtained from PBMCs. These receptor sequences come from a man in his fifties in good health and CMV-seronegative.

The chain joins TRBV11-2 to TRBJ2-4, with a tentative D call TRBD1 (6 bases). Germline CDR1 and CDR2: SGHAT and FQNNGV. The V end lost 3 bases, the J end lost 7 bases, and 19 bases lay between the germline ends. This CDR3 has 16 residues. The CDR3 protein is CASSFPRGAGENIQYF. In DNA form, the CDR3 reads TGTGCCAGCAGCTTTCCCCGGGGCGCAGGGGAGAACATTCAGTACTTC.

The rearrangement uses TRBV5-1 and TRBJ1-2, with 7 bases that match TRBD1. Germline-derived CDR1 and CDR2 are SGHRS and YFSETQ. This CDR3 is built from 13 residues. The J segment lost 5 bases and the V segment lost 4 bases, leaving 5 bases of the junction unmatched. DNA of the CDR3: TGCGCCAGCAGCCCAGCAGGGGGATATGGCTACACCTTC. Amino acid sequence: CASSPAGGYGYTF.

This clone showed up just a few times. The V gene is TRBV5-1, the J gene TRBJ1-2, with D possibly TRBD1 on 6 matching bases. V lost 10 bases, J lost 7 bases, and 23 bases lay in between. Germline V gene lookup returns CDR1 SGHRS and CDR2 YFSETQ. The CDR3 has 14 residues. CDR3 bases: TGCGCCGGGGATGGACAGCAAGTAGGTGGTGGCTACACCTTC. Amino acid sequence: CAGDGQQVGGGYTF.

The J gene is TRBJ2-7, the V gene TRBV19; 7 bases fit TRBD1. Germline V lookup: CDR1 LNHDA, CDR2 SQIVND (reference sequence). Trimming took 4 bases from V and 6 from J; bases not matched to a gene: 9. The CDR3 has 14 residues. CDR3 region: CASSTRQGIIEQYF. Written as DNA, the CDR3 is TGTGCCAGTAGTACGCGACAGGGCATAATCGAGCAGTACTTC.

This rearrangement joins TRBV6-6 to TRBJ2-2; weak D call: TRBD2 (6 bases). This CDR3 has 15 residues. In germline, CDR1 is MNHNY, CDR2 SVGAGI (reference sequence). V lost 5 bases to trimming and J lost 0 bases, with 10 bases between them. The CDR3 coding sequence is TGTGCCAGCAGTCCTAGCGATACGAACACCGGGGAGCTGTTTTTT. Residues: CASSPSDTNTGELFF.

The rearrangement joins TRBV29-1 to TRBJ1-2; D unclear. The CDR3 has 13 amino acids. Germline V CDR1 and CDR2: SQVTM, ANQGSEA. V lost 0 bases and J 4 bases, leaving 9 bases between the germline ends. The CDR3 DNA is TGCAGCGTTGAAGAGTCAGGACTCTATGGCTACACCTTC. Translating it yields CSVEESGLYGYTF.

The chain joins TRBV6-1 to TRBJ1-5; 7 positions agree with TRBD1. The CDR3 has 15 residues. With 6 bases clipped from V and 3 bases from J, the junction kept 8 bases outside the gene matches. CDR1 is MNHNS and CDR2 is SASEGT in the germline V gene. CDR3 in amino acids: CASRDTGAYNQPQHF. The CDR3 DNA is TGTGCCAGCAGGGACACAGGGGCCTACAATCAGCCCCAGCATTTT.

The chain uses TRBV10-3 and TRBJ1-1; TRBD1 aligns across 8 bases. This CDR3 comprises 14 residues. The junction had 5 bases not matched to a gene; V was cut back by 7 bases and J by 1 base. Germline lookup yields CDR1 ENHRY and CDR2 SYGVKD. The CDR3 region is CAITRDRGNTEAFF. The CDR3 nucleotides read TGTGCCATCACCCGAGACAGGGGGAACACTGAAGCTTTCTTT.

The V gene is TRBV27, the J gene TRBJ2-1, with 11 bases identical to TRBD2. In germline, CDR1 is MNHEY, CDR2 SMNVEV (reference sequence). The CDR3 has 16 amino acids. Trimming removed 4 bases from V and 0 bases from J; junction bases left unmatched: 2. The CDR3 DNA follows: TGTGCCAGCAGTTCACTAGCGGGGGCCTCCTACAATGAGCAGTTCTTC. Translated: CASSSLAGASYNEQFF.